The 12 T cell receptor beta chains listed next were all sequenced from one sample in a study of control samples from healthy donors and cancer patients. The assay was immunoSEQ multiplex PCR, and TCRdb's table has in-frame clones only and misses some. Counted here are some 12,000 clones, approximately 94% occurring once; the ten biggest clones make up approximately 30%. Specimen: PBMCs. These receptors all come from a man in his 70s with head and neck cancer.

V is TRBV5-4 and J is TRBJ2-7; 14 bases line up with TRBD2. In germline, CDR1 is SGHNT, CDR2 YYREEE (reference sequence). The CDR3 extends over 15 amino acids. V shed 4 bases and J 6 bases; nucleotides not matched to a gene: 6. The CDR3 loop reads CASSTGTSGSREQYF. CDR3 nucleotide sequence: TGTGCCAGCAGCACCGGGACTAGCGGGAGTCGCGAGCAGTACTTC.

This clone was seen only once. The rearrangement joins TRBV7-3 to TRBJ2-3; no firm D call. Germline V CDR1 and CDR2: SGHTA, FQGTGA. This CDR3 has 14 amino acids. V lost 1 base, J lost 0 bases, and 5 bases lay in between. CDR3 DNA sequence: TGTGCCAGCAGCTTAATGCACAGCACAGATACGCAGTATTTT. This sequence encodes CASSLMHSTDTQYF.

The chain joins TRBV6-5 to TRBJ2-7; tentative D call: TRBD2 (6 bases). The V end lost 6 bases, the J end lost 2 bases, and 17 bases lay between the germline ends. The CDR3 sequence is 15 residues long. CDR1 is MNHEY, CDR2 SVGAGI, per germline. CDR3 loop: CASRRPGLQTYEQYF. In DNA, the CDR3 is TGTGCCAGCAGACGTCCGGGACTCCAAACCTACGAGCAGTACTTC.

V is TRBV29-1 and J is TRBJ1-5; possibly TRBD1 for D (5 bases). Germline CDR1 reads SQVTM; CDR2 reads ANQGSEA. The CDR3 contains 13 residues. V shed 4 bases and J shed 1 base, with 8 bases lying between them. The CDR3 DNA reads TGCAGCGTTGGGGGCTCAAGCAATCAGCCCCAGCATTTT. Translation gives CSVGGSSNQPQHF.

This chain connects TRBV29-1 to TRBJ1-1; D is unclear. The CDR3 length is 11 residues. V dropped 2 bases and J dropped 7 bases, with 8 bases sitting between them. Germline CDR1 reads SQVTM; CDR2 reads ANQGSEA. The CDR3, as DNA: TGCAGCGTTGAATTGTGGGGTGAAGCTTTCTTT. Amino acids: CSVELWGEAFF.

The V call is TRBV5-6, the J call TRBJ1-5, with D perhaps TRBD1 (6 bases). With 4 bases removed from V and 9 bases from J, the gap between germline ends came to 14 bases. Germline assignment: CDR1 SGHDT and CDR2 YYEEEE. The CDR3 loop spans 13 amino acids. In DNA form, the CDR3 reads TGTGCCAGCAGCCCCGGGGGGCGTCGGCCCCAGCATTTT. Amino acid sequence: CASSPGGRRPQHF.

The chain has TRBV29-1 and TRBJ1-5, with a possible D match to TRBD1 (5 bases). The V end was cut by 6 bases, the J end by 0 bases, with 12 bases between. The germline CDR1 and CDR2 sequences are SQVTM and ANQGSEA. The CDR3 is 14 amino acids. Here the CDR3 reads CSVGTANSNQPQHF. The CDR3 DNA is TGCAGCGTCGGGACTGCTAATAGCAATCAGCCCCAGCATTTT.

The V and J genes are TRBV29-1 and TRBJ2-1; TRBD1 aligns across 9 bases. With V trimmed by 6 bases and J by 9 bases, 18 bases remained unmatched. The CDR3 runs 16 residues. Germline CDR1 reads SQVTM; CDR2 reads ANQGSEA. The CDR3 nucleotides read TGCAGCGTCCGGGGGGCGGGACAGGGCGGTTTGGGTGAGCAGTTCTTC. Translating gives CSVRGAGQGGLGEQFF.

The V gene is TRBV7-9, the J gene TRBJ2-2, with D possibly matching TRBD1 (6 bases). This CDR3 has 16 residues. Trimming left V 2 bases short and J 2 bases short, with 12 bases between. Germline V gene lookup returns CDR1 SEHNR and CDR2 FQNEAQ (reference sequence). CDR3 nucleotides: TGTGCCAGCAGCTTACTCAGGACAGCTAACACCGGGGAGCTGTTTTTT. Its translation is CASSLLRTANTGELFF.

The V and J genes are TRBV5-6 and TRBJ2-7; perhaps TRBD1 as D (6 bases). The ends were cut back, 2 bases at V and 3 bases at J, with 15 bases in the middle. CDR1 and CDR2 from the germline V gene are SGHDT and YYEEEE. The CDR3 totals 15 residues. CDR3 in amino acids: CASSLGRGPYYEQYF. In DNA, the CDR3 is TGTGCCAGCAGCTTAGGCAGGGGTCCGTACTACGAGCAGTACTTC.

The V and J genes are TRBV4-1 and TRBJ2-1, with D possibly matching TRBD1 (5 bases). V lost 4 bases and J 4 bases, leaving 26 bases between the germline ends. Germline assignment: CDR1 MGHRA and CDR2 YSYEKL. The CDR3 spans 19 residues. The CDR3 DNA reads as TGCGCCAGCAGCCCTTCGGCCTTGTCAAGCCGGACAAAATACAATGAGCAGTTCTTC. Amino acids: CASSPSALSSRTKYNEQFF.

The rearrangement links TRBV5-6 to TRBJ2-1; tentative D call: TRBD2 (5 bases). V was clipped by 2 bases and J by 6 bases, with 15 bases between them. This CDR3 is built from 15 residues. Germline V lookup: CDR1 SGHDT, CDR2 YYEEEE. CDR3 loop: CASSLRTPLVNEQFF. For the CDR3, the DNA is TGTGCCAGCAGCTTAAGGACTCCCCTGGTCAATGAGCAGTTCTTC.